These 25 T cell receptor beta chains were sequenced from one sample in a study of control samples from healthy donors and cancer patients. The data were produced by immunoSEQ multiplex PCR, yet TCRdb's version contains in-frame clones alone and is incomplete. The sample carries 100,000 to 150,000 clones, about 90% recorded once. Input material: blood. The receptors shown here come from a man aged 18 to 29 in good health.

V and J are TRBV3-1 (or the pseudogene TRBV3-2) and TRBJ1-2; perhaps TRBD1 as D (6 bases). This CDR3 contains 16 residues. Trimming removed 2 bases at V and 1 base at J, with 14 bases between. The germline CDR1 and CDR2 sequences are LGHDT and YNNKEL (reference sequence). For the CDR3, the DNA is TGTGCCAGCAGCCAAAAGTACAGGGCGGTTAACTATGGCTACACCTTC. Translation: CASSQKYRAVNYGYTF.

The chain uses TRBV29-1 and TRBJ1-2; a possible D gene is TRBD1 (5 bases). Germline CDR1 and CDR2: SQVTM and ANQGSEA. Trimming pared 3 bases from V and 4 bases from J, leaving 21 bases between. This CDR3 spans 16 amino acids. The CDR3 is CSVETPPGGLGYGYTF. CDR3 nucleotides: TGCAGCGTTGAGACCCCCCCCGGGGGATTGGGCTATGGCTACACCTTC.

V and J are TRBV30 and TRBJ2-7, with D unresolved. Germline CDR1 and CDR2: GTSNPN and SVGIG (reference sequence). The CDR3 consists of 14 residues. Trimming stripped 3 bases from V and 3 bases from J, with 15 bases between. CDR3 amino acids: CAWRPLVRVYEQYF. CDR3 DNA: TGTGCCTGGAGGCCATTGGTTCGGGTCTACGAGCAGTACTTC.

The chain links TRBV10-3 to TRBJ2-7; D perhaps matches TRBD2 (5 bases). V lost 7 bases to trimming and J lost 3 bases, with 13 bases between them. The CDR3 is 13 amino acids. The V gene's germline CDR1 is ENHRY and CDR2 SYGVKD. CDR3 coding DNA: TGTGCCATCATAATCAGGACTGACTACGAGCAGTACTTC. Its protein product is CAIIIRTDYEQYF.

This clone was detected only once. The chain is built from TRBV21-1 and TRBJ1-2; the table assigns TRBD1, which was not confirmed against the DNA. TRBV21-1 is labeled a pseudogene. The CDR3 spans 15 residues. CDR3 DNA: TGTGCCAGCTTATCCGGGACAGGCTCCTTAGTAGGCTACACCTTC. It is translated as CASLSGTGSLVGYTF.

For the CDR3, the DNA is TGTGCCAGTAGGCCTCAGGGGGCAGATCATTCACCCCTCCACTTT. This gives the protein CASRPQGADHSPLHF. This sequence joins TRBV19 and TRBJ1-6; 8 bases are shared with TRBD1. CDR1 is LNHDA, CDR2 SQIVND, per germline (reference sequence). This CDR3 has 15 amino acids. The J segment lost 8 bases and the V segment lost 6 bases, leaving 9 bases of the junction unmatched.

The chain is built from TRBV12-5 and TRBJ2-1; D is ambiguous. V lost 7 bases and J lost 0, with 10 bases in between. Germline CDR1 and CDR2: LGHNT and FRNRAP. This CDR3 spans 14 amino acids. CDR3 sequence reads: CASEHTDSYNEQFF. The CDR3, as DNA: TGTGCTAGTGAACACACCGACTCCTACAATGAGCAGTTCTTC.

This clone was seen more than once but under ten times. The genes are TRBV5-1 and TRBJ2-1, with 8 bases identical to TRBD2. V lost 1 base to trimming and J lost 7 bases; unmatched junction nucleotides: 7. Germline CDR1 is SGHRS and CDR2 is YFSETQ. This CDR3 spans 15 amino acids. This CDR3 is CASSLPSGSGNEQFF. CDR3 in DNA: TGCGCCAGCAGCTTGCCGAGCGGGAGTGGAAATGAGCAGTTCTTC.

This clone was recorded once. This chain joins TRBV27 and TRBJ1-3; D is unclear. The germline gives CDR1 MNHEY, CDR2 SMNVEV (reference sequence). Trimming left V 6 bases short and J 0 bases short, with 12 bases between. The length of the CDR3 is 15 residues. The CDR3 nucleotides read TGTGCCAGCAGCCTGACGGGTTACTCTGGAAACACCATATATTTT. Its translation is CASSLTGYSGNTIYF.

CDR3 protein: CATPGGTGQLAKNIQYF. The CDR3 coding sequence is TGTGCCACCCCGGGGGGGACAGGGCAACTAGCCAAAAACATTCAGTACTTC. The V call is TRBV24-1, the J call TRBJ2-4; a possible D gene is TRBD1 (9 bases). Germline V gene data show CDR1 as KGHDR and CDR2 as SFDVKD. The CDR3 consists of 17 residues. Between the trimmed V and J ends, which lost 9 bases and 0 bases, there was a span of 20 bases.

The genes are TRBV10-3 and TRBJ2-3; 13 nucleotides line up with TRBD2. The CDR3 consists of 20 residues. J gave up 1 base and V 2 bases, and 12 bases lay outside the gene matches. Germline CDR1 and CDR2: ENHRY and SYGVKD. The CDR3 reads CAISEPRLAGGPKGTDTQYF. In DNA, the CDR3 is TGTGCCATCAGTGAGCCTCGACTAGCGGGAGGCCCTAAGGGCACAGATACGCAGTATTTT.

This chain uses TRBV5-1 with TRBJ2-7; TRBD1 agrees at 12 bases. The CDR3 is made up of 13 amino acids. V was pared by 6 bases and J by 5 bases, with 3 bases of the junction left unmatched. Looked up from germline, CDR1 is SGHRS and CDR2 is YFSETQ. Written as DNA, the CDR3 is TGCGCCAGCACCCGGGACAGGGGGCACGAGCAGTACTTC. Protein: CASTRDRGHEQYF. The whole variable domain, filled in from reference TRBV5-1 and TRBJ2-7, reads KAGVTQTPRYLIKTRGQQVTLSCSPISGHRSVSWYQQTPGQGLQFLFEYFSETQRNKGNFPGRFSGRQFSNSRSEMNVSTLELGDSALYLCASTRDRGHEQYFGPGTRLTVT.

V usage is TRBV10-3 and J usage is TRBJ1-1; maybe TRBD1 (5 bases). This CDR3 spans 15 amino acids. The V and J ends lost 4 bases and 2 bases respectively, with 14 bases between them. Germline V gene sequence: CDR1 ENHRY, CDR2 SYGVKD. The CDR3 DNA is TGTGCCATCAGTGCCGTTCCGGGGCCCAACACTGAAGCTTTCTTT. It is translated as CAISAVPGPNTEAFF.

This chain connects TRBV14 to TRBJ1-5; D uncertain. The germline gives CDR1 SGHDN, CDR2 FVKESK. This CDR3 region has 13 residues. The germline V and J ends were trimmed by 1 base and 4 bases, with 5 bases remaining between them. The CDR3 DNA sequence: TGTGCCAGCAGCCAAGCACCTAATCAGCCCCAGCATTTT. Translated, it gives CASSQAPNQPQHF.

The chain carries TRBV7-2 and TRBJ2-1, with 10 bases that match TRBD2. The CDR3 sequence is 16 residues long. V lost 5 bases to trimming and J lost 10 bases; unmatched junction nucleotides: 14. Germline V lookup: CDR1 SGHTA, CDR2 FQGNSA. CDR3 DNA: TGTGCCAGCAGCCCGCTCCCCCTAGCGGGAGTCTCCGAGCAGTTCTTC. This codes for CASSPLPLAGVSEQFF.

The chain is built from TRBV10-3 and TRBJ1-2, with 8 bases lining up with TRBD1. The CDR3 consists of 14 residues. Per germline, CDR1 ENHRY and CDR2 SYGVKD. The trim removed 6 bases at V and 12 bases at J, leaving 15 bases unmatched. CDR3 region: CAIREEDRDGFDTF. DNA for the CDR3: TGTGCCATCAGAGAGGAGGACAGGGATGGCTTCGACACCTTC.

A few counts support this clone. This chain connects TRBV9 to TRBJ2-6; weak D call: TRBD2 (7 bases). The CDR3 loop spans 18 amino acids. Per the germline V gene, CDR1 is SGDLS and CDR2 is YYNGEE. V dropped 3 bases and J dropped 2 bases, with 18 bases sitting between them. In DNA, the CDR3 is TGTGCCAGCAGCGAGAAAAGAGGGGGAGGGGCTGGGGCCAACGTCCTGACTTTC. Translated: CASSEKRGGGAGANVLTF.

This sequence joins TRBV28 and TRBJ2-1; 8 bases fit TRBD2. The trim removed 4 bases at V and 15 bases at J, leaving 5 bases unmatched. The CDR3 has 11 amino acids. Germline V gives CDR1 MDHEN, CDR2 SYDVKM. CDR3 sequence (DNA): TGTGCCAGCAGTTCCGGGACTAGGGGGTTCTTC. The encoded protein is CASSSGTRGFF.

The chain joins TRBV6-5 to TRBJ2-7; the D call may be TRBD1 or TRBD2 (5 bases each). The CDR3 is made up of 13 amino acids. Germline CDR1 is MNHEY and CDR2 is SVGAGI. V lost 6 bases, J lost 2 bases, and 11 bases lay in between. The CDR3 is CASRFGGAYEQYF. The CDR3 DNA sequence: TGTGCCAGCAGATTTGGGGGAGCCTACGAGCAGTACTTC.

The CDR3 region is CASSLDRVAQPQHF. The CDR3 DNA reads as TGTGCCAGTAGTCTTGACAGGGTGGCTCAGCCCCAGCATTTT. This chain connects TRBV19 to TRBJ1-5; 7 bases map to TRBD1. V lost 5 bases and J lost 6; bases outside the gene matches: 7. The CDR3 extends over 14 amino acids. CDR1 LNHDA and CDR2 SQIVND come from the germline V gene (reference sequence).

This chain links TRBV10-3 with TRBJ1-1; D might be TRBD1 (6 bases). This CDR3 is 18 amino acids long. CDR1 ENHRY and CDR2 SYGVKD come from the germline V gene. V was pared by 4 bases and J by 0 bases, with 21 bases between. CDR3 region: CAISALAGPGAMNTEAFF. CDR3 nucleotides: TGTGCCATCAGTGCTCTAGCAGGGCCGGGGGCTATGAACACTGAAGCTTTCTTT.

The V gene is TRBV7-2, the J gene TRBJ2-2, with D uncertain. The germline CDR1 and CDR2 sequences are SGHTA and FQGNSA. The CDR3 has 15 amino acids. Between the trimmed V and J ends, which lost 2 bases and 1 base, there was a span of 8 bases. CDR3 protein: CASSLWQLNTGELFF. CDR3 bases: TGTGCCAGCAGCTTATGGCAATTGAACACCGGGGAGCTGTTTTTT. The full variable domain, in which reference TRBV7-2 and TRBJ2-2 provide the parts outside the CDR3, is GAGVSQSPSNKVTEKGKDVELRCDPISGHTALYWYRQSLGQGLEFLIYFQGNSAPDKSGLPSDRFSAERTGGSVSTLTIQRTQQEDSAVYLCASSLWQLNTGELFFGEGSRLTVL.

The chain has TRBV19 and TRBJ2-2, with 7 bases matching TRBD1. V lost 5 bases to trimming and J lost 1 base; unmatched junction nucleotides: 7. The CDR3 has 16 amino acids. The germline V gene encodes CDR1 LNHDA and CDR2 SQIVND (reference sequence). The CDR3 loop is CASSAPGQLNTGELFF. Here the CDR3 DNA reads TGTGCCAGTAGTGCTCCGGGACAGTTGAACACCGGGGAGCTGTTTTTT.

The V gene is TRBV5-1, the J gene TRBJ2-7; tentative D call: TRBD2 (5 bases). The CDR3 spans 15 residues. The germline gives CDR1 SGHRS, CDR2 YFSETQ. Between the trimmed V and J ends, which lost 3 bases and 6 bases, there was a span of 19 bases. As DNA, the CDR3 is TGCGCCAGCAGCTCCACCGGAGGAAGCAGGTTCGAGCAGTACTTC. Translated: CASSSTGGSRFEQYF.

V usage is TRBV19 and J usage is TRBJ2-5; D is ambiguous. This CDR3 is 13 amino acids long. V was clipped by 5 bases and J by 5 bases, with 12 bases between them. Per germline, CDR1 LNHDA and CDR2 SQIVND (reference sequence). The CDR3 loop reads CASSSVDGETQYF. The DNA of the CDR3 is TGTGCCAGTAGTTCGGTGGATGGCGAGACCCAGTACTTC.